This T cell receptor (beta chain) was profiled in a study of OX40 agonist ivuxolimab in advanced cancers. The protocol was immunoSEQ multiplex PCR, while the TCRdb copy is restricted to in-frame clones and leaves out a portion. Among about 77,000 clones listed, over 75% were seen once. Germline trimming cut 5 bases from V and 8 bases from J; bases unmatched to any gene: 13. This CDR3 region has 15 residues. Germline CDR1 and CDR2: SGHTA and FQGNSA. The specimen comprised CD4+ or CD8+ T cells sorted from blood, sampled in a trial of the OX40 agonist ivuxolimab. This sequence originates from an adult with an advanced solid tumor such as melanoma, head and neck, liver or kidney cancer. The rearrangement joins TRBV7-2 to TRBJ1-2; 8 positions match TRBD1. CDR3 protein: CASSPYQDTGGGYTF. The DNA of the CDR3 is TGTGCCAGCAGCCCCTACCAGGATACAGGGGGAGGCTACACCTTC.